This entry lists 27 T cell receptor beta chains sequenced from one sample in a study of blood T cell repertoires in COVID-19. Data came from immunoSEQ multiplex PCR; TCRdb stores just in-frame clones and leaves some out. The data show some 200,000 clones, about 86% seen once. The sample taken for sequencing was peripheral blood. These TCRs come from a young man with active or convalescent COVID-19.

The chain uses TRBV5-1 and TRBJ1-4; 7 bases are a match to TRBD1. Looked up from germline, CDR1 is SGHRS and CDR2 is YFSETQ. The V gene end was trimmed by 4 bases and the J gene end by 0 bases; junction bases not matched to a gene: 6. The CDR3 is 16 amino acids. This CDR3 is CASSGGTAATNEKLFF. DNA for the CDR3: TGCGCCAGCAGCGGGGGGACAGCGGCAACTAATGAAAAACTGTTTTTT.

The chain recombines TRBV28 with TRBJ2-7; TRBD1 aligns across 11 bases. V dropped 3 bases and J dropped 6; count of bases not matched to a gene: 1. This CDR3 is 13 amino acids long. Looked up from germline, CDR1 is MDHEN and CDR2 is SYDVKM. The CDR3 protein is CASSLDRGLEQYV. In DNA form, the CDR3 reads TGTGCCAGCAGTTTGGACAGGGGGCTCGAGCAGTACGTC.

The V call is TRBV30, the J call TRBJ1-2; D is unresolved. CDR3 length: 12 amino acids. The ends were cut back, 8 bases at V and 2 bases at J, with 12 bases in the middle. Germline V CDR1 and CDR2: GTSNPN, SVGIG (reference sequence). CDR3 DNA: TGTGCCCGGCGTTCGGGGAACTATGGCTACACCTTC. The encoded protein is CARRSGNYGYTF.

The rearrangement links TRBV9 to TRBJ1-4, with TRBD1 matching over 12 bases. Per germline, CDR1 SGDLS and CDR2 YYNGEE. The CDR3 length is 15 residues. Trimming at V came to 4 bases and at J to 9 bases, leaving 7 bases not matched to a gene. CDR3 DNA: TGTGCCAGCAGCTTGGAGGGACAGGGGGCGAAAAAACTGTTTTTT. It specifies CASSLEGQGAKKLFF.

J is TRBJ1-2 and V is TRBV28, with D perhaps matching TRBD1 (5 bases). Trimming left V 3 bases short and J 4 bases short, with 12 bases between. The germline V gene has CDR1 MDHEN and CDR2 SYDVKM. The CDR3 totals 14 residues. Here the CDR3 DNA reads TGTGCCAGCAGTTTGGTAGGGGCAGCCTATGGCTACACCTTC. Translating gives CASSLVGAAYGYTF.

This chain uses TRBV7-9 with TRBJ2-6, with D perhaps TRBD1 (6 bases). CDR3 length: 14 amino acids. V was cut by 5 bases and J by 4 bases, with 9 bases left in between. Germline values: CDR1 SEHNR, CDR2 FQNEAQ (reference sequence). The CDR3 protein is CASSPQGGANVLTF. The CDR3 DNA reads as TGTGCCAGCAGCCCCCAGGGGGGGGCCAACGTCCTGACTTTC.

The gene calls are TRBV11-2 and TRBJ1-4, with 8 bases fitting TRBD1. V gave up 5 bases and J gave up 8 bases; unmatched junction bases: 10. The CDR3 extends over 15 amino acids. The germline V gene has CDR1 SGHAT and CDR2 FQNNGV. CDR3 in DNA: TGTGCCAGCAGCGTGCGACAGGGGACCGGAGAAAAACTGTTTTTT. Its protein is CASSVRQGTGEKLFF.

The V and J genes are TRBV28 and TRBJ1-5, with D unclear. Germline CDR1 and CDR2: MDHEN and SYDVKM. The CDR3 sequence is 16 residues long. Trimming removed 6 bases at V and 5 bases at J, with 20 bases between. The CDR3 reads CASRPQPRAIYQPQHF. The CDR3 nucleotides read TGTGCCAGCAGACCGCAACCAAGAGCGATCTATCAGCCCCAGCATTTT.

This rearrangement joins TRBV6-5 to TRBJ1-1; a possible D gene is TRBD1 (5 bases). Germline lookup yields CDR1 MNHEY and CDR2 SVGAGI. The CDR3 covers 13 residues. V lost 4 bases, J lost 5 bases, and 11 bases lay in between. As DNA, the CDR3 is TGTGCCAGCAGTTTCGGACGGGGGACTGAAGCTTTCTTT. Translating gives CASSFGRGTEAFF.

V and J are TRBV7-2 and TRBJ2-3; 7 nucleotides match TRBD2. V gave up 1 base and J gave up 7 bases; unmatched junction bases: 8. CDR1 SGHTA and CDR2 FQGNSA come from the germline V gene. The length of the CDR3 is 15 residues. The CDR3 reads CASSLGRGGVYTQYF. Written as DNA, the CDR3 is TGTGCCAGCAGCTTAGGCCGGGGAGGGGTATATACGCAGTATTTT.

In the case of this clone: The junction does not match germline at one end; this may be a read error. The chain combines TRBV6-6 with TRBJ2-7; D is undetermined. Germline-derived CDR1 and CDR2 are MNHNY and SVGAGI (reference sequence). The CDR3 has 13 amino acids. In DNA, the CDR3 is TGTGCCAGCAGTGACTCTCAGAGAGGCGAGCAGTACTTC. Residues: CASSDSQRGEQYF.

The chain uses TRBV6-5 and TRBJ1-2; D uncertain. The CDR3 runs 12 residues. V lost 6 bases, J lost 2 bases, and 7 bases lay in between. The germline gives CDR1 MNHEY, CDR2 SVGAGI. The CDR3 here is CASSSPNYGYTF. The CDR3 DNA is TGTGCCAGCAGCAGTCCCAACTATGGCTACACCTTC.

The chain couples TRBV10-1 to TRBJ1-5; TRBD1 matches 8 bases. Germline-derived CDR1 and CDR2 are WNHNN and SYGVQD (reference sequence). Germline trimming cut 6 bases from V and 6 bases from J; bases unmatched to any gene: 13. The CDR3 consists of 16 residues. DNA of the CDR3: TGCGCCAGCAGCTCACAGGGGGGGGCCGGAGGTCAGCCCCAGCATTTT. Residues: CASSSQGGAGGQPQHF.

The chain links TRBV19 to TRBJ1-3; possibly TRBD1 for D (6 bases). Trimming took 5 bases from V and 0 from J, leaving 8 bases between them. From germline, CDR1 is LNHDA and CDR2 SQIVND (reference sequence). The CDR3 is 14 amino acids. DNA for the CDR3: TGTGCCAGTAGTTCGGGACACTCTGGAAACACCATATATTTT. Protein: CASSSGHSGNTIYF.

This clone was counted a few times. The chain has TRBV7-9 and TRBJ2-7; D might be TRBD2 (6 bases). This CDR3 is built from 15 residues. Looked up from germline, CDR1 is SEHNR and CDR2 is FQNEAQ (reference sequence). V lost 5 bases to trimming and J lost 7 bases, with 21 bases between them. Here the CDR3 DNA reads TGTGCCAGCAGCCCCTGGGAAGAGCGGGCATGGGAGCAGTACTTC. The encoded protein is CASSPWEERAWEQYF.

The J gene is TRBJ1-2, the V gene TRBV4-3, with 10 nucleotides matching TRBD1. Losses at the gene ends were 4 bases for V and 2 bases for J; bases not matched to a gene: 1. There are 14 residues in the CDR3. The V gene's germline CDR1 is LGHNA and CDR2 YSLEER. The CDR3 protein is CASSPDRGNYGYTF. The CDR3 DNA follows: TGCGCCAGCAGCCCGGACAGGGGGAACTATGGCTACACCTTC.

J is TRBJ2-1 and V is TRBV27, with D possibly being TRBD2 (5 bases). In germline, CDR1 is MNHEY, CDR2 SMNVEV (reference sequence). The length of the CDR3 is 15 residues. V lost 1 base, J lost 6 bases, and 13 bases lay in between. Written as DNA, the CDR3 is TGTGCCAGCAGTTTATTCTCGGGAAAACCCAATGAGCAGTTCTTC. This codes for CASSLFSGKPNEQFF.

The rearrangement joins TRBV24-1 to TRBJ2-5; TRBD1 matches at 10 bases. V was pared by 4 bases and J by 6 bases, with 10 bases of the junction left unmatched. The CDR3 runs to 16 residues. Germline V gives CDR1 KGHDR, CDR2 SFDVKD. In DNA form, the CDR3 reads TGTGCCACCAGTGACCCAGGGACAGGGGCAGGGAAGACCCAGTACTTC. It translates to CATSDPGTGAGKTQYF.

The chain carries TRBV24-1 and TRBJ1-2; D not certain. The germline CDR1 and CDR2 sequences are KGHDR and SFDVKD. V was trimmed by 3 bases and J by 4 bases, leaving 11 bases between them. The CDR3 is 14 residues long. This CDR3 is CATSDTGSAYGYTF. For the CDR3, the DNA is TGTGCCACCAGTGATACCGGGAGTGCCTATGGCTACACCTTC.

The genes are TRBV12-5 and TRBJ1-1, with 8 positions matching TRBD1. J lost 5 bases, V lost 4 bases, and 9 bases had no gene match. This CDR3 has 15 amino acids. CDR1 is LGHNT, CDR2 FRNRAP, per germline. CDR3 nucleotides: TGTGCTAGTGGTTGGACTCAGGGGGCGCGAACTGAAGCTTTCTTT. This sequence encodes CASGWTQGARTEAFF.

The genes are TRBV27 and TRBJ2-7, with TRBD2 matching 8 bases. This CDR3 comprises 14 residues. Germline CDR1 MNHEY, CDR2 SMNVEV (reference sequence). V lost 4 bases and J lost 1; bases outside the gene matches: 3. CDR3 nucleotide sequence: TGTGCCAGCAGTTGGGCTAGCGGGTCCTACGAGCAGTACTTC. Amino acid sequence: CASSWASGSYEQYF.

The chain has TRBV9 and TRBJ2-6, with D hard to call. The germline V gene has CDR1 SGDLS and CDR2 YYNGEE. This CDR3 contains 14 residues. V lost 0 bases, J lost 4 bases, and 5 bases lay in between. In DNA, the CDR3 is TGTGCCAGCAGCGTAGCTCGGGGGGCCAACGTCCTGACTTTC. Its protein product is CASSVARGANVLTF.

The chain recombines TRBV4-3 with TRBJ1-6; D possibly corresponds to TRBD1 (5 bases). The germline V and J ends were trimmed by 0 bases and 7 bases, with 16 bases remaining between them. Germline assignment: CDR1 LGHNA and CDR2 YSLEER. This CDR3 is 17 amino acids long. The CDR3, as DNA: TGCGCCAGCAGCCAAGAGGGGCCAGGTTCCCCCAATTCACCCCTCCACTTT. Translation: CASSQEGPGSPNSPLHF.

J is TRBJ2-5 and V is TRBV4-3; 8 bases align to TRBD2. Germline V gene data show CDR1 as LGHNA and CDR2 as YSLEER. Unmatched junction bases numbered 10, after V lost 0 bases and J lost 7 bases. The CDR3 runs to 16 residues. The CDR3 loop is CASSQDLYGRAGTQYF. The CDR3 DNA sequence: TGCGCCAGCAGCCAAGATCTGTACGGGAGGGCCGGGACCCAGTACTTC.

The chain combines TRBV5-8 with TRBJ1-2; D may be TRBD1 (6 bases). The CDR3 loop spans 12 amino acids. V was clipped by 5 bases and J by 8 bases, with 13 bases between them. Germline V gives CDR1 SGHTS, CDR2 YDEGEE. CDR3: CASRTQGQGYTF. The CDR3 nucleotides read TGTGCCAGCAGGACGCAGGGGCAAGGCTACACCTTC. Variable domain in full (rest from reference TRBV5-8 and TRBJ1-2): EAGVTQSPTHLIKTRGQQATLRCSPISGHTSVYWYQQALGLGLQFLLWYDEGEERNRGNFPPRFSGRQFPNYSSELNVNALELEDSALYLCASRTQGQGYTFGSGTRLTVV.

V gene TRBV4-1 combines with J gene TRBJ2-1; possible D gene TRBD2, 5 bases. The germline V and J ends were trimmed by 0 bases and 2 bases, with 11 bases remaining between them. Per the germline V gene, CDR1 is MGHRA and CDR2 is YSYEKL. This CDR3 has 16 amino acids. CDR3 protein: CASSQDGEGPYNEQFF. The CDR3 nucleotides read TGCGCCAGCAGCCAAGACGGCGAGGGTCCCTACAATGAGCAGTTCTTC.

This sequence joins TRBV28 and TRBJ2-7; D is uncertain. Between the trimmed V and J ends, which lost 3 bases and 6 bases, there was a span of 15 bases. Germline V gives CDR1 MDHEN, CDR2 SYDVKM. This CDR3 region has 14 residues. CDR3 protein: CASSLSTSTGEQYV. The CDR3 DNA sequence: TGTGCCAGCAGTTTGAGTACATCGACTGGCGAGCAGTACGTC.